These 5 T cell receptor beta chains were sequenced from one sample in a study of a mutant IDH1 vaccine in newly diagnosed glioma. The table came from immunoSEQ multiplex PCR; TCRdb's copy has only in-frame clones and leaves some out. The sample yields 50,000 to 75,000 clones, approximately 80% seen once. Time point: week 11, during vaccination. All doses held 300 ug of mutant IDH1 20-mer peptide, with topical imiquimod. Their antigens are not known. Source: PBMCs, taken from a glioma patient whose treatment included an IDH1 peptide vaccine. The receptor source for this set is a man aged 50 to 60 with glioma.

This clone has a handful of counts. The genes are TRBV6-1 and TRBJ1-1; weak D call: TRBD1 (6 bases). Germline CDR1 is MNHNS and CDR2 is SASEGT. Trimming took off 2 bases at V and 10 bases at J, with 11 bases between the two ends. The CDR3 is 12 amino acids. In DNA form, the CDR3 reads TGTGCCAGCAGTGAATCGAAGGGGGGAGCTTTCTTT. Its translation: CASSESKGGAFF.

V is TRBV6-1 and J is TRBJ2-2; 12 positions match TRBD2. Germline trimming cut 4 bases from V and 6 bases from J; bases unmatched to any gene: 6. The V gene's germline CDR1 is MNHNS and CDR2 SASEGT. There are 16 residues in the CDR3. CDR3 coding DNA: TGTGCCAGCAGTGGACTAGCGGGAGAAATATCCGGGGAGCTGTTTTTT. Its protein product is CASSGLAGEISGELFF.

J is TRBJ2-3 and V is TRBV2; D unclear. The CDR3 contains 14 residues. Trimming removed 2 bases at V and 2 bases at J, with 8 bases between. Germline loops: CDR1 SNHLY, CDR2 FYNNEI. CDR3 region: CASSERVYTDTQYF. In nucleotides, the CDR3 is TGTGCCAGCAGTGAAAGGGTGTACACAGATACGCAGTATTTT.

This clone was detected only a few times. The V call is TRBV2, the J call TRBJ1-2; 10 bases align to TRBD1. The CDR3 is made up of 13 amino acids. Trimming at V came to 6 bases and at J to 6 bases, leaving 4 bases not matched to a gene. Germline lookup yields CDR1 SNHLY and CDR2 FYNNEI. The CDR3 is CASRWTGGNGYTF. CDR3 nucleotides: TGTGCCAGCAGATGGACAGGGGGAAATGGCTACACCTTC.

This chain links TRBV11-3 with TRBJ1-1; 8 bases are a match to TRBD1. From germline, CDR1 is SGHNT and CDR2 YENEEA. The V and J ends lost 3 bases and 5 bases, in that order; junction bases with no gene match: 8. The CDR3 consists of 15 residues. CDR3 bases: TGTGCCAGCAGCTTTGGACAGGGCCGGCTGACTGAAGCTTTCTTT. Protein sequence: CASSFGQGRLTEAFF. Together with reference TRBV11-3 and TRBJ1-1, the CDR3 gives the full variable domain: EAGVVQSPRYKIIEKKQPVAFWCNPISGHNTLYWYLQNLGQGPELLIRYENEEAVDDSQLPKDRFSAERLKGVDSTLKIQPAELGDSAVYLCASSFGQGRLTEAFFGQGTRLTVV.